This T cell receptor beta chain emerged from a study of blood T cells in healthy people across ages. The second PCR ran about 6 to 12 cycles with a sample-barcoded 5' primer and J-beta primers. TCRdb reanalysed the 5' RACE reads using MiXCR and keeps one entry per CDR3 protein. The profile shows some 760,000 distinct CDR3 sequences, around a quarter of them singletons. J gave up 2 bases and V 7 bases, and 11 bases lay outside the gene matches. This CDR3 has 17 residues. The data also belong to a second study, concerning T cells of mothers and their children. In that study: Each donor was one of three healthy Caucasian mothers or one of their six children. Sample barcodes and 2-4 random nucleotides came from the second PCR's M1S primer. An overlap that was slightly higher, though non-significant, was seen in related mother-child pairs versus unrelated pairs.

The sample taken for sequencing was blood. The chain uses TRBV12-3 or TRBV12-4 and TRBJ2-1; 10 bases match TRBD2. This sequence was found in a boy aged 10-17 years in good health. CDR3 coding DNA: TGTGCCAGCACCTTACGCACTAGCGGGGTAACCTACAATGAGCAGTTCTTC. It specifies CASTLRTSGVTYNEQFF.